A single sample gave rise to the 10 T cell receptor beta chains below, sequenced in a study of radiation and T cells in renal cell carcinoma. Time point defined: baseline pretreatment blood. The treatment here: 15 Gy SBRT to primary tumor, nephrectomy 4 weeks later. Produced via immunoSEQ multiplex PCR; TCRdb's table is partial and in-frame only. In the table there are about 140,000 clones, around four fifths of which are singletons. The specimen comprised blood, sampled from a patient whose treatment included radiotherapy and nephrectomy. The receptors shown here come from a woman aged 45-59 years with renal cell carcinoma.

The CDR3 spells CASSLDGLSNEQYF. The DNA for the CDR3 is TGTGCCAGCAGCTTAGATGGGTTGAGCAACGAGCAGTACTTC. The rearrangement links TRBV7-2 to TRBJ2-7; the D is unclear. Germline V lookup: CDR1 SGHTA, CDR2 FQGNSA. The CDR3 is made up of 14 amino acids. Trimming cost V 1 base and J 5 bases, with 12 bases left between them.

This clone was picked up one time. V gene TRBV29-1 combines with J gene TRBJ2-1; tentatively, D is TRBD2 (5 bases). V lost 6 bases and J 0 bases, leaving 12 bases between the germline ends. This CDR3 contains 14 residues. In germline, CDR1 is SQVTM, CDR2 ANQGSEA. The CDR3 coding sequence is TGCAGCGTGAAACACGGGGACTCCTACAATGAGCAGTTCTTC. Amino acids: CSVKHGDSYNEQFF.

This chain links TRBV6-5 with TRBJ2-5; 9 bases map to TRBD2. This CDR3 is 12 amino acids long. CDR1 is MNHEY and CDR2 is SVGAGI in the germline V gene. CDR3 region: CAAGGPRETQYF. The CDR3 nucleotides read TGTGCGGCGGGAGGGCCCCGAGAGACCCAGTACTTC.

This chain links TRBV7-6 with TRBJ2-7; D is unresolved. V gave up 5 bases and J gave up 0 bases, with 2 bases separating them. The CDR3 spans 11 residues. Germline CDR1 reads SGHVS; CDR2 reads FNYEAQ. The CDR3 spells CASSASYEQYF. The DNA of the CDR3 is TGTGCCAGCAGCGCCTCCTACGAGCAGTACTTC.

In this sample, this clone turned up once. CDR3 loop: CASSRSGLTYEQYF. The CDR3 nucleotides are TGTGCCAGCTCGAGATCTGGGTTAACCTACGAGCAGTACTTC. This chain joins TRBV7-8 and TRBJ2-7; no firm D call. The germline V gene encodes CDR1 SGHVS and CDR2 FQNEAQ. V was clipped by 8 bases and J by 2 bases, with 16 bases between them. The CDR3 is made up of 14 amino acids. The whole variable domain, filled in from reference TRBV7-8 and TRBJ2-7, reads GAGVSQSPRYKVAKRGQDVALRCDPISGHVSLFWYQQALGQGPEFLTYFQNEAQLDKSGLPSDRFFAERPEGSVSTLKIQRTQQEDSAVYLCASSRSGLTYEQYFGPGTRLTVT.

This clone was counted once. The gene calls are TRBV6-5 and TRBJ1-5; 7 bases agree with TRBD1. Trimming removed 5 bases from V and 3 bases from J; junction bases left unmatched: 4. The germline gives CDR1 MNHEY, CDR2 SVGAGI. This CDR3 contains 14 residues. The CDR3 coding sequence is TGTGCCAGCAGTCACAGGGGAGTCAATCAGCCCCAGCATTTT. It yields the protein CASSHRGVNQPQHF.

The rearrangement links TRBV6-1 to TRBJ1-5; D may be TRBD1 (5 bases). Germline loops: CDR1 MNHNS, CDR2 SASEGT. The CDR3 runs to 15 residues. V lost 10 bases and J lost 1, with 17 bases in between. This chain's CDR3 is CAIGKGGGSNQPQHF. The CDR3 DNA reads as TGTGCCATAGGGAAGGGTGGGGGAAGCAATCAGCCCCAGCATTTT.

This clone was recorded once. The rearrangement links TRBV19 to TRBJ1-4; TRBD1 matches 12 bases. CDR3 length: 15 residues. V shed 7 bases and J 5 bases; nucleotides not matched to a gene: 5. Germline lookup yields CDR1 LNHDA and CDR2 SQIVND (reference sequence). CDR3 bases: TGTGCCAGTAAGCGGGACAGGGGGCGCAATGAAAAACTGTTTTTT. This sequence encodes CASKRDRGRNEKLFF.

V is TRBV2 and J is TRBJ2-7; 15 bases map to TRBD2. V dropped 6 bases and J dropped 7; count of bases not matched to a gene: 4. This CDR3 is built from 14 residues. Germline values: CDR1 SNHLY, CDR2 FYNNEI. In DNA form, the CDR3 reads TGTGCCAGCAGGCTCGGGACTAGCGGGGGGGAGCAGTACTTC. As protein: CASRLGTSGGEQYF.

This clone was detected many times. This sequence joins TRBV9 and TRBJ1-5; no clear D gene. Deletions cut 5 bases from V and 0 bases from J, with 18 bases between. Germline values: CDR1 SGDLS, CDR2 YYNGEE. This CDR3 is 17 amino acids long. This CDR3 reads CASSWDMPGYSNQPQHF. Here the CDR3 DNA reads TGTGCCAGCAGTTGGGATATGCCAGGCTATAGCAATCAGCCCCAGCATTTT.